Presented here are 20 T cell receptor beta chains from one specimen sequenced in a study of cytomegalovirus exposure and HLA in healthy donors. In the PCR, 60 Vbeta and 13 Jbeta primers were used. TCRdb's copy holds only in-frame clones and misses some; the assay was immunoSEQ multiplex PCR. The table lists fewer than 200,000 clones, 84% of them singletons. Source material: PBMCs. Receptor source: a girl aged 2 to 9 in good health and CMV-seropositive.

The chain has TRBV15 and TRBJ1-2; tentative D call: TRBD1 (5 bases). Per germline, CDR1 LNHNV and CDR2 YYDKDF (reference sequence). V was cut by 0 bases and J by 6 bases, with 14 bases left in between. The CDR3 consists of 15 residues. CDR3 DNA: TGTGCCACCAGCAGAGATCGCAGGGTTAAGGATGGCTACACCTTC. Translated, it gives CATSRDRRVKDGYTF.

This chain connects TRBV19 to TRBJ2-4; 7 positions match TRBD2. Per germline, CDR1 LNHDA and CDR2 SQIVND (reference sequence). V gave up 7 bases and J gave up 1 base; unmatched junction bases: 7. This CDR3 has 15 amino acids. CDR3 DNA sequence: TGTGCCAGTAACCCTCGGGGGGTTGCCAAAAACATTCAGTACTTC. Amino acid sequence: CASNPRGVAKNIQYF.

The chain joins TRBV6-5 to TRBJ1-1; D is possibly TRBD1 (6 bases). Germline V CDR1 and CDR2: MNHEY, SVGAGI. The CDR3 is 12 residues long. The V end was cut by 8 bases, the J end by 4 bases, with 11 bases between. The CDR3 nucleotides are TGTGCCAGCTGGGGGGGGGCCACTGAAGCTTTCTTT. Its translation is CASWGGATEAFF.

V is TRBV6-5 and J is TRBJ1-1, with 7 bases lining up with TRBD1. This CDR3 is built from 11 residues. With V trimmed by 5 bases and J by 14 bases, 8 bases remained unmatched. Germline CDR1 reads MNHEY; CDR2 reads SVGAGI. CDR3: CASSHDRVRFF. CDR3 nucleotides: TGTGCCAGCAGTCATGACAGGGTACGCTTCTTT.

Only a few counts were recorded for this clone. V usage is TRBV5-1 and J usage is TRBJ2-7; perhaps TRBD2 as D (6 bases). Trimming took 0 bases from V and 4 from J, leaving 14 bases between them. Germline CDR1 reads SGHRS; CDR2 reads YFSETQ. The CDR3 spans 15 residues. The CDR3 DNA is TGCGCCAGCAGCTTGGACCGGGACTGGCGGTACGAGCAGTACTTC. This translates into CASSLDRDWRYEQYF. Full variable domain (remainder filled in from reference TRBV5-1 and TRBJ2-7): KAGVTQTPRYLIKTRGQQVTLSCSPISGHRSVSWYQQTPGQGLQFLFEYFSETQRNKGNFPGRFSGRQFSNSRSEMNVSTLELGDSALYLCASSLDRDWRYEQYFGPGTRLTVT.

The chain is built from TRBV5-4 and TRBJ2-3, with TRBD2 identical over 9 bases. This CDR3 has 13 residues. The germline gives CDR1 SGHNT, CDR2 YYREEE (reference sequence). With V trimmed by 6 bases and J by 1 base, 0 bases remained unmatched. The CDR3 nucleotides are TGTGCCAGCACTAGCGGGGGCACAGATACGCAGTATTTT. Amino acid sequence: CASTSGGTDTQYF.

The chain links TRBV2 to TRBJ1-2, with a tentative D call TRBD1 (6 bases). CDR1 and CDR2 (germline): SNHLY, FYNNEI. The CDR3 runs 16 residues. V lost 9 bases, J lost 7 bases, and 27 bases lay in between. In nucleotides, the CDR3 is TGTGCCAGTACCGGGGGGGGCACCTTAGTGGGGCCTGGCTACACCTTC. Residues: CASTGGGTLVGPGYTF.

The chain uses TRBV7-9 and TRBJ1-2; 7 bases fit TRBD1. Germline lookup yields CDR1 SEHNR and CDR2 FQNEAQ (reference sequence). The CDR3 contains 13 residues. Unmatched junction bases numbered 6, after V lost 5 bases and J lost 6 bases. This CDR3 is CASSMGQSNGYTF. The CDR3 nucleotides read TGTGCCAGCAGCATGGGACAGAGCAATGGCTACACCTTC.

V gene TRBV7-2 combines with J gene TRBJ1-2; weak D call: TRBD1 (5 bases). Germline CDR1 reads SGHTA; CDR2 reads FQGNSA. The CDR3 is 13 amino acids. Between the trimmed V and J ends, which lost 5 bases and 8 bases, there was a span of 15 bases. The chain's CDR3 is CASSPGLKGGYTF. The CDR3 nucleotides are TGTGCCAGCAGCCCGGGCTTGAAGGGGGGCTACACCTTC.

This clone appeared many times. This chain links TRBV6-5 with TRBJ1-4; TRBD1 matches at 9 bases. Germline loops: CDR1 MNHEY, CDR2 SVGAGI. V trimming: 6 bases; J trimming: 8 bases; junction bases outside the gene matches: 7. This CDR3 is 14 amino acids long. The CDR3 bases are TGTGCCAGCAGCCCCGGGACAGGGTGGGAAAAACTGTTTTTT. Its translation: CASSPGTGWEKLFF.

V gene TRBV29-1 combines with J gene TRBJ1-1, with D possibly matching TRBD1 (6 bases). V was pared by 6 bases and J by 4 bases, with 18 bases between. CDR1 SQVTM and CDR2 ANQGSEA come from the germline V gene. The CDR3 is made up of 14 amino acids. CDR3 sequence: CSVGAQGSSTEAFF. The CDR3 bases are TGCAGCGTGGGGGCTCAGGGGAGTAGCACTGAAGCTTTCTTT.

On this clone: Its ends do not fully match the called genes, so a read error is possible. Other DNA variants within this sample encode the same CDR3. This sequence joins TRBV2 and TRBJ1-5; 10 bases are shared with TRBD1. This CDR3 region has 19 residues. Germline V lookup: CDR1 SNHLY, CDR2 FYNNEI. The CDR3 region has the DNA TGTGCCAGTAGTGAACGTAGGGAGACAGGGGGCAGGGGCAATCAGCCCCAGCATTTT. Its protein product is CASSERRETGGRGNQPQHF.

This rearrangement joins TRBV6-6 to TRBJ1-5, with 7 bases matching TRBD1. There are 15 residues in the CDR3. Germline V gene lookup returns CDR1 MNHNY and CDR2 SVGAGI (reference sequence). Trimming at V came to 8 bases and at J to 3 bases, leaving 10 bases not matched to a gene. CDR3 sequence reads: CASVLTGQHNQPQHF. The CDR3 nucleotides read TGTGCCAGCGTACTTACGGGACAGCACAATCAGCCCCAGCATTTT.

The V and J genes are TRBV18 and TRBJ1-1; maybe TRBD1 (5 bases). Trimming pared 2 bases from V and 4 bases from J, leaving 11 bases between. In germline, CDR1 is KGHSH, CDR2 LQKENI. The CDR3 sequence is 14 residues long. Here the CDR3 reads CASSPGALRTEAFF. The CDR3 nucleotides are TGTGCCAGCTCACCAGGGGCCTTACGCACTGAAGCTTTCTTT.

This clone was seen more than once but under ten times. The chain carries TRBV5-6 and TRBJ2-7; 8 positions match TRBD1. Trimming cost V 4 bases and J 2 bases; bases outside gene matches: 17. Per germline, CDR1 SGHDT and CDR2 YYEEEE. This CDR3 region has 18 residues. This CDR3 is CASSRTPVTGDPAYEQYF. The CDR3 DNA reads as TGTGCCAGCAGCCGGACTCCGGTGACAGGGGATCCCGCCTACGAGCAGTACTTC.

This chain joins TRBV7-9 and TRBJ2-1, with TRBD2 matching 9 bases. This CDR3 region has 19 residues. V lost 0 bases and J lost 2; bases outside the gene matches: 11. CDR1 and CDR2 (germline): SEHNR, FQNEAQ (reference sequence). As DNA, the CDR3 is TGTGCCAGCAGCTTAGCAGGAGTAGCGGGAGCTTCTCCCTACAATGAGCAGTTCTTC. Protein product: CASSLAGVAGASPYNEQFF. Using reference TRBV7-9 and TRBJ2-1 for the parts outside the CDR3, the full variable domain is DTGVSQNPRHKITKRGQNVTFRCDPISEHNRLYWYRQTLGQGPEFLTYFQNEAQLEKSRLLSDRFSAERPKGSFSTLEIQRTEQGDSAMYLCASSLAGVAGASPYNEQFFGPGTRLTVL.

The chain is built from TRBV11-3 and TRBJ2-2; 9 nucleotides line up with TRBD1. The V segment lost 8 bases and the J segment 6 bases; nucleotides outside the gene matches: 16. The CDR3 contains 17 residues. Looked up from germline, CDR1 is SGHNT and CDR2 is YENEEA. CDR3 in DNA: TGTGCCAGCGGGGGGACAGGGCCACCGAGGTTCTCCGGGGAGCTGTTTTTT. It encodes CASGGTGPPRFSGELFF.

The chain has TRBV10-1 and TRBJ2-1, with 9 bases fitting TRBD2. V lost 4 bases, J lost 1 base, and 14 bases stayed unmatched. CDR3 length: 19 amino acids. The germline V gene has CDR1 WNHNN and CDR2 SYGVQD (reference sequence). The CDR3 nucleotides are TGCGCCAGCAGTGTGGCTAGCGGGGCTTATTGGTCGTCCTACAATGAGCAGTTCTTC. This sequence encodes CASSVASGAYWSSYNEQFF.

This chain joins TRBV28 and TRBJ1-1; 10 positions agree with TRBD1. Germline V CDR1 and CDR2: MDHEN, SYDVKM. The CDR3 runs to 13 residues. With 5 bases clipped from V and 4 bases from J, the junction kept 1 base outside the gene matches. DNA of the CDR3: TGTGCCAGCAGTAGACAGGGGGCCACTGAAGCTTTCTTT. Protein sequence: CASSRQGATEAFF.

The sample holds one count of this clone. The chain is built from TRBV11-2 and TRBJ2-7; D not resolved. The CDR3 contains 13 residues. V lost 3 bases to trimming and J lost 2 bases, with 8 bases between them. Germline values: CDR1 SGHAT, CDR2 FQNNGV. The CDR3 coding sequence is TGTGCCAGCAGCTTGTACAGAACCTACGAGCAGTACTTC. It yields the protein CASSLYRTYEQYF.